This passage covers 26 T cell receptor beta chains from one sample sequenced in a study of blood T cell repertoires in COVID-19. Here immunoSEQ multiplex PCR was the method, and the copy in TCRdb shows in-frame clones only, minus some. The table lists about 480,000 clones, approximately 88% of them singletons. The sequencing input was PBMCs or T cells enriched from blood (not recorded which). The receptors come from a woman between 40 and 55 years old who had recovered from COVID-19.

V usage is TRBV6-5 and J usage is TRBJ1-3, with D unclear. The CDR3 totals 15 residues. V gave up 2 bases and J gave up 1 base, with 9 bases separating them. Germline CDR1 reads MNHEY; CDR2 reads SVGAGI. The CDR3 region has the DNA TGTGCCAGCAGTTACACAGCGGGATCTGGAAACACCATATATTTT. This encodes CASSYTAGSGNTIYF.

J is TRBJ1-5 and V is TRBV30, with D uncertain. V was clipped by 1 base and J by 5 bases, with 9 bases between them. CDR1 is GTSNPN, CDR2 SVGIG, per germline (reference sequence). The CDR3 runs 13 residues. This chain's CDR3 is CAWSGGMDQPQHF. In DNA, the CDR3 is TGTGCCTGGAGTGGAGGAATGGATCAGCCCCAGCATTTT.

The CDR3 sequence is CAWSTGTSVAGELFF. CDR3 coding DNA: TGTGCCTGGAGTACCGGGACTAGCGTCGCCGGGGAGCTGTTTTTT. This rearrangement joins TRBV30 to TRBJ2-2; 10 bases fit TRBD2. This CDR3 is 15 amino acids long. V shed 2 bases and J 6 bases; nucleotides not matched to a gene: 6. Germline values: CDR1 GTSNPN, CDR2 SVGIG (reference sequence).

This chain connects TRBV2 to TRBJ1-1; 7 positions agree with TRBD1. This CDR3 comprises 16 residues. With 6 bases clipped from V and 0 bases from J, the junction kept 10 bases outside the gene matches. Germline V gene sequence: CDR1 SNHLY, CDR2 FYNNEI. CDR3 residues: CASRGVKGQLNTEAFF. The CDR3 nucleotides read TGTGCCAGCAGAGGAGTAAAGGGACAGTTGAACACTGAAGCTTTCTTT.

The V and J genes are TRBV19 and TRBJ2-1; 12 bases are shared with TRBD2. The V gene's germline CDR1 is LNHDA and CDR2 SQIVND (reference sequence). J lost 0 bases, V lost 4 bases, and 4 bases had no gene match. CDR3 length equals 17 residues. CDR3 nucleotides: TGTGCCAGTAGTAGGACACTAGCGGGAGGCTCCTACAATGAGCAGTTCTTC. It codes for CASSRTLAGGSYNEQFF.

This chain joins TRBV19 and TRBJ2-1; TRBD2 matches 11 bases. This CDR3 is 17 amino acids long. CDR1 and CDR2 from the germline V gene are LNHDA and SQIVND (reference sequence). With 3 bases clipped from V and 9 bases from J, the junction kept 13 bases outside the gene matches. CDR3 amino acids: CASSMKLAGGPVGEQFF. The CDR3 DNA reads as TGTGCCAGTAGTATGAAGTTAGCGGGAGGGCCGGTAGGTGAGCAGTTCTTC. Together with reference TRBV19 and TRBJ2-1, the CDR3 gives the full variable domain: DGGITQSPKYLFRKEGQNVTLSCEQNLNHDAMYWYRQDPGQGLRLIYYSQIVNDFQKGDIAEGYSVSREKKESFPLTVTSAQKNPTAFYLCASSMKLAGGPVGEQFFGPGTRLTVL.

The chain combines TRBV6-6 with TRBJ1-1; no definite D call. Trimming removed 6 bases from V and 0 bases from J, with 11 bases in between. This CDR3 has 14 amino acids. CDR1 is MNHNY and CDR2 is SVGAGI in the germline V gene (reference sequence). The CDR3 coding sequence is TGTGCCAGCAGCCCCGTGGAGGTGAACACTGAAGCTTTCTTT. Amino acid sequence: CASSPVEVNTEAFF.

V and J are TRBV2 and TRBJ1-3; D not certain. V was trimmed by 6 bases and J by 4 bases, leaving 13 bases between them. Germline V gives CDR1 SNHLY, CDR2 FYNNEI. The CDR3 consists of 14 residues. CDR3: CASRDTGVGNTIYF. As DNA, the CDR3 is TGTGCCAGCAGAGATACGGGAGTAGGAAACACCATATATTTT.

The J gene is TRBJ2-1, the V gene TRBV2; the D gene is possibly TRBD2 (6 bases). V lost 6 bases and J 4 bases, leaving 22 bases between the germline ends. CDR1 is SNHLY and CDR2 is FYNNEI in the germline V gene. The length of the CDR3 is 17 residues. CDR3 sequence reads: CASRGTWFAGNYNEQFF. The CDR3 nucleotides are TGTGCCAGCAGAGGTACCTGGTTCGCGGGGAATTACAATGAGCAGTTCTTC.

A note on this clone: Other DNA sequences of this sample code for an identical CDR3. The rearrangement joins TRBV19 to TRBJ2-1, with D tentatively TRBD2 (5 bases). V shed 6 bases and J shed 1 base, with 16 bases lying between them. CDR1 and CDR2 (germline): LNHDA, SQIVND (reference sequence). The CDR3 contains 16 residues. The DNA for the CDR3 is TGTGCCAGTAGCCCCCTAGGGAGTGGGTCCTACAATGAGCAGTTCTTC. It translates to CASSPLGSGSYNEQFF.

This clone was seen once. CDR3 sequence reads: CASSQAGGLAPNEQFF. The CDR3, as DNA: TGCGCCAGCAGCCAAGCCGGCGGACTAGCGCCGAATGAGCAGTTCTTC. The genes are TRBV4-3 and TRBJ2-1; 9 bases align to TRBD2. CDR3 length: 16 residues. Germline V CDR1 and CDR2: LGHNA, YSLEER. The V and J ends lost 1 base and 7 bases, in that order; junction bases with no gene match: 8.

The chain is built from TRBV19 and TRBJ2-7, with 7 bases aligning to TRBD2. The CDR3 has 14 amino acids. The junction had 5 bases not matched to a gene; V was cut back by 1 base and J by 5 bases. Looked up from germline, CDR1 is LNHDA and CDR2 is SQIVND (reference sequence). The CDR3 loop reads CASSIVAGVNEQYF. In nucleotides, the CDR3 is TGTGCCAGTAGTATAGTGGCGGGAGTCAACGAGCAGTACTTC.

This clone was recorded a few times. The chain uses TRBV19 and TRBJ2-1; no reliable D call. Trimming removed 3 bases from V and 3 bases from J, with 12 bases in between. Germline-derived CDR1 and CDR2 are LNHDA and SQIVND (reference sequence). The CDR3 is 15 residues long. This chain's CDR3 is CASSIGRPYYNEQFF. CDR3 DNA: TGTGCCAGTAGTATCGGCAGGCCATACTACAATGAGCAGTTCTTC. The complete variable domain, with remaining parts taken from reference TRBV19 and TRBJ2-1, reads DGGITQSPKYLFRKEGQNVTLSCEQNLNHDAMYWYRQDPGQGLRLIYYSQIVNDFQKGDIAEGYSVSREKKESFPLTVTSAQKNPTAFYLCASSIGRPYYNEQFFGPGTRLTVL.

The rearrangement uses TRBV30 and TRBJ1-1, with 7 bases matching TRBD1. The junction had 17 bases not matched to a gene; V was cut back by 0 bases and J by 7 bases. Germline CDR1 GTSNPN, CDR2 SVGIG (reference sequence). CDR3 length: 17 residues. CDR3 sequence: CAWSVLFGQVPQGEAFF. The CDR3 coding sequence is TGTGCCTGGAGTGTACTGTTCGGACAGGTCCCACAAGGTGAAGCTTTCTTT.

V gene TRBV27 combines with J gene TRBJ1-5, with TRBD1 as a possible D gene (6 bases). Trimming took 4 bases from V and 0 from J, leaving 19 bases between them. Germline-derived CDR1 and CDR2 are MNHEY and SMNVEV (reference sequence). This CDR3 region has 18 residues. The CDR3 region is CASSSLPWTVYSNQPQHF. The DNA of the CDR3 is TGTGCCAGCAGTTCATTACCGTGGACAGTGTATAGCAATCAGCCCCAGCATTTT.

This chain connects TRBV19 to TRBJ1-1, with unresolved D. The CDR3 runs 16 residues. The germline gives CDR1 LNHDA, CDR2 SQIVND (reference sequence). V shed 3 bases and J shed 0 bases, with 14 bases lying between them. The CDR3 region is CASSMRSSNMNTEAFF. The CDR3 DNA is TGTGCCAGTAGTATGAGATCTAGCAACATGAACACTGAAGCTTTCTTT.

This clone occurred once. The gene calls are TRBV5-1 and TRBJ2-5; unclear D gene. Germline V gene lookup returns CDR1 SGHRS and CDR2 YFSETQ. The ends were cut back, 1 base at V and 1 base at J, with 5 bases in the middle. This CDR3 has 13 amino acids. The CDR3 region has the DNA TGCGCCAGCAGCTTGCTCAGCCAAGAGACCCAGTACTTC. It yields the protein CASSLLSQETQYF.

The chain recombines TRBV6-6 with TRBJ2-1; 7 bases are a match to TRBD1. CDR3 length: 15 residues. The junction had 3 bases not matched to a gene; V was cut back by 2 bases and J by 2 bases. The V gene's germline CDR1 is MNHNY and CDR2 SVGAGI (reference sequence). The CDR3 loop reads CASSYPTGPYNEQFF. The CDR3 DNA sequence: TGTGCCAGCAGTTACCCGACAGGGCCCTACAATGAGCAGTTCTTC.

This chain connects TRBV29-1 to TRBJ1-2; D gene uncertain. This CDR3 contains 13 residues. CDR1 SQVTM and CDR2 ANQGSEA come from the germline V gene. Trimming removed 4 bases from V and 4 bases from J, with 13 bases in between. CDR3 loop: CSVGSTDLYGYTF. The DNA of the CDR3 is TGCAGCGTTGGCTCTACAGACCTCTATGGCTACACCTTC.

The J gene is TRBJ1-4, the V gene TRBV4-3; TRBD1 matches 7 bases. J was trimmed by 5 bases and V by 4 bases; bases with no gene match: 7. Germline values: CDR1 LGHNA, CDR2 YSLEER. The CDR3 has 15 amino acids. In nucleotides, the CDR3 is TGCGCCAGCAGCCCGAAGGGACAGTTAAATGAAAAACTGTTTTTT. This encodes CASSPKGQLNEKLFF.

The chain has TRBV12-5 and TRBJ2-7, with 12 bases matching TRBD2. This CDR3 spans 15 amino acids. After removal of 3 bases from V and 5 bases from J, the junction contained 5 bases not matched to a gene. CDR1 is LGHNT and CDR2 is FRNRAP in the germline V gene. The CDR3 DNA follows: TGTGCTAGTGGTTTTAAGGGACTAGCGGGTAACGAGCAGTACTTC. This codes for CASGFKGLAGNEQYF.

The chain recombines TRBV19 with TRBJ2-1; 12 bases align to TRBD2. The trim removed 5 bases at V and 0 bases at J, leaving 11 bases unmatched. The CDR3 consists of 19 residues. CDR1 is LNHDA and CDR2 is SQIVND in the germline V gene (reference sequence). The CDR3 sequence: CASSRRGLAGSSSYNEQFF. The DNA for the CDR3 is TGTGCCAGTAGTCGTCGGGGACTAGCGGGCAGTAGCTCCTACAATGAGCAGTTCTTC.

This clone was counted many times. The V call is TRBV6-2 or TRBV6-3, the J call TRBJ2-1, with a weak D call TRBD1 (5 bases). CDR1 is MNHEY, CDR2 SVGEGT, per germline. The CDR3 spans 12 residues. The V gene lost 4 bases and the J gene lost 7 bases, with 8 bases spanning the gap. The CDR3 bases are TGTGCCAGCAGTTTCGCAGGGAATGAGCAGTTCTTC. Translating gives CASSFAGNEQFF.

DNA of the CDR3: TGTGCCAGCAGTGAAGCGGAACAGGGAAGGGGCGATACGCAGTATTTT. It encodes CASSEAEQGRGDTQYF. The gene calls are TRBV6-1 and TRBJ2-3; a possible D gene is TRBD1 (6 bases). This CDR3 is 16 amino acids long. Trimming took off 0 bases at V and 6 bases at J, with 16 bases between the two ends. Germline CDR1 and CDR2: MNHNS and SASEGT.

The CDR3 sequence: CASRHGSQPQHF. The CDR3 DNA sequence: TGTGCCAGCAGACACGGGTCTCAGCCCCAGCATTTT. The chain links TRBV6-5 to TRBJ1-5; no firm D call. CDR3 length: 12 residues. The germline V and J ends were trimmed by 6 bases and 6 bases, with 9 bases remaining between them. Germline values: CDR1 MNHEY, CDR2 SVGAGI.

The chain uses TRBV14 and TRBJ2-1; TRBD2 matches 11 bases. The germline V gene encodes CDR1 SGHDN and CDR2 FVKESK. V lost 0 bases to trimming and J lost 7 bases; unmatched junction nucleotides: 11. The CDR3 sequence is 18 residues long. CDR3 sequence: CASSQDSIAGGFRNEQFF. The CDR3 DNA sequence: TGTGCCAGCAGCCAAGATTCGATAGCGGGAGGGTTTCGGAATGAGCAGTTCTTC.